This TCR beta chain was sequenced during a study of CD8+ T cells in alopecia areata. It was cDNA, reverse transcribed from extracted RNA, that served as the sequencing template. Here immunoSEQ multiplex PCR was the method, and the copy in TCRdb shows in-frame clones only, minus some. The repertoire includes around 250,000 clones, 67% of them detected once, and around 1.2% sits in the top ten. The V gene's germline CDR1 is MNHEY and CDR2 SMNVEV (reference sequence). V lost 6 bases, J lost 0 bases, and 3 bases stayed unmatched. CDR3 length: 16 amino acids. The chain has TRBV27 and TRBJ1-6, with 9 bases fitting TRBD1. The receptor was isolated from a human donor with alopecia areata. Sequenced material: CD4+ T cells sorted from blood, taken at week 0. The CDR3 here is CASRRDRVSYNSPLHF. CDR3 DNA: TGTGCCAGCAGGCGGGACAGGGTCTCCTATAATTCACCCCTCCACTTT.